Listed here are 23 T cell receptor beta chains from one sample, sequenced in a study of cytomegalovirus exposure and HLA in healthy donors. PCR amplification relied on 60 Vbeta primers (plus 13 Jbeta primers). TCRdb's copy holds only in-frame clones and misses some; the assay was immunoSEQ multiplex PCR. The sample has a few hundred thousand clones, over 65% seen once. The sample taken for sequencing was PBMCs. These TCRs come from a man aged 40-55 years in good health and CMV-seronegative.

The V call is TRBV5-1, the J call TRBJ2-7; possibly TRBD2 for D (6 bases). This CDR3 has 12 amino acids. V lost 4 bases and J lost 4, with 9 bases in between. CDR1 SGHRS and CDR2 YFSETQ come from the germline V gene. CDR3 sequence (DNA): TGCGCCAGCAGCGGGAGGAGATACGAGCAGTACTTC. Its protein product is CASSGRRYEQYF.

Worth noting for this clone: The junction departs from germline at one end; a sequencing error may be responsible. The chain employs TRBV7-2 and TRBJ2-1; perhaps TRBD2 as D (6 bases). The length of the CDR3 is 13 residues. From germline, CDR1 is SGHTA and CDR2 FQGNSA. In DNA form, the CDR3 reads TGTGCCAGCAGCTTAGGGGACTCCTCCTTTCAGATCTTC. Its translation: CASSLGDSSFQIF.

In this sample, this clone turned up once. V gene TRBV6-5 combines with J gene TRBJ2-3; D is unclear. This CDR3 has 13 residues. V lost 6 bases and J 6 bases, leaving 13 bases between the germline ends. The germline CDR1 and CDR2 sequences are MNHEY and SVGAGI. The CDR3, as DNA: TGTGCCAGCAGCCGGGTAAACAAGGATACGCAGTATTTT. This codes for CASSRVNKDTQYF.

The gene calls are TRBV27 and TRBJ1-6; D may be TRBD1 (6 bases). The CDR3 consists of 14 residues. The V end was cut by 7 bases, the J end by 7 bases, with 14 bases between. CDR1 is MNHEY, CDR2 SMNVEV, per germline (reference sequence). DNA of the CDR3: TGTGCCAGCACTCTATTACAGGGAAATTCACCCCTCCACTTT. Amino acids: CASTLLQGNSPLHF.

The chain couples TRBV5-4 to TRBJ2-1, with 7 positions matching TRBD1. The J segment lost 6 bases and the V segment lost 3 bases, leaving 6 bases of the junction unmatched. The CDR3 has 14 amino acids. Germline CDR1 SGHNT, CDR2 YYREEE (reference sequence). Here the CDR3 DNA reads TGTGCCAGCAGCTCCACCAGGGGGAGCAATGAGCAGTTCTTC. Translating it yields CASSSTRGSNEQFF.

The chain carries TRBV7-6 and TRBJ2-2, with D possibly matching TRBD1 (6 bases). The germline V gene has CDR1 SGHVS and CDR2 FNYEAQ. This CDR3 region has 16 residues. V lost 5 bases and J 4 bases, leaving 17 bases between the germline ends. The CDR3 loop is CASSNYRAVGTGELFF. The CDR3 coding sequence is TGTGCCAGCAGCAATTACAGGGCCGTAGGCACCGGGGAGCTGTTTTTT.

This clone came up a few times. The CDR3 bases are TGTGCCAGCCGTGCGGGAGGGCGGACCGGGGAGCTGTTTTTT. This codes for CASRAGGRTGELFF. The chain is built from TRBV7-9 and TRBJ2-2, with 9 positions matching TRBD2. Unmatched junction bases numbered 6, after V lost 8 bases and J lost 5 bases. Germline V gene data show CDR1 as SEHNR and CDR2 as FQNEAQ (reference sequence). CDR3 length equals 14 residues. Full variable domain (missing parts from reference TRBV7-9 and TRBJ2-2): DTGVSQNPRHKITKRGQNVTFRCDPISEHNRLYWYRQTLGQGPEFLTYFQNEAQLEKSRLLSDRFSAERPKGSFSTLEIQRTEQGDSAMYLCASRAGGRTGELFFGEGSRLTVL.

The J gene is TRBJ2-6, the V gene TRBV7-3; 9 bases fit TRBD1. The CDR3 has 17 amino acids. Germline assignment: CDR1 SGHTA and CDR2 FQGTGA. V gave up 5 bases and J gave up 8 bases; unmatched junction bases: 13. In DNA, the CDR3 is TGTGCCAGCAGCCCCTGGACAGGGGTAGGTTTGTCCAACGTCCTGACTTTC. Its protein product is CASSPWTGVGLSNVLTF.

The rearrangement links TRBV11-2 to TRBJ1-3; D uncertain. This CDR3 has 14 amino acids. In germline, CDR1 is SGHAT, CDR2 FQNNGV. The V end was cut by 3 bases, the J end by 0 bases, with 6 bases between. DNA of the CDR3: TGTGCCAGCAGCTTCGGGTTCTCTGGAAACACCATATATTTT. This gives the protein CASSFGFSGNTIYF.

The CDR3 DNA is TGTGCCAGCAGGCGAGCTAGGTTCAATCAGCCCCAGCATTTT. It is translated as CASRRARFNQPQHF. This chain connects TRBV5-6 to TRBJ1-5, with unresolved D. The germline V gene encodes CDR1 SGHDT and CDR2 YYEEEE. The CDR3 loop spans 14 amino acids. V was clipped by 5 bases and J by 3 bases, with 12 bases between them. Based on the CDR3 plus reference TRBV5-6 and TRBJ1-5, the full variable domain is DAGVTQSPTHLIKTRGQQVTLRCSPKSGHDTVSWYQQALGQGPQFIFQYYEEEERQRGNFPDRFSGHQFPNYSSELNVNALLLGDSALYLCASRRARFNQPQHFGDGTRLSIL.

This clone was recorded only once. The CDR3 loop is CASRAGAGYGYTF. CDR3 coding DNA: TGTGCCAGCAGGGCAGGGGCTGGCTATGGCTACACCTTC. The chain recombines TRBV27 with TRBJ1-2; a weak D match, TRBD1 (6 bases). This CDR3 contains 13 residues. Germline V CDR1 and CDR2: MNHEY, SMNVEV (reference sequence). The V gene lost 6 bases and the J gene lost 4 bases, with 12 bases spanning the gap.

The chain recombines TRBV5-8 with TRBJ2-7; D gene unclear. Between the trimmed V and J ends, which lost 9 bases and 4 bases, there was a span of 20 bases. The CDR3 consists of 14 residues. Germline V CDR1 and CDR2: SGHTS, YDEGEE. CDR3 nucleotide sequence: TGTGCCATTTCCCCGGGTCCTCATATTTACGAGCAGTACTTC. Translation: CAISPGPHIYEQYF.

CDR3 bases: TGTGCCAGCAGCCTCACGACAGGTTACACTGAAGCTTTCTTT. Protein: CASSLTTGYTEAFF. V and J are TRBV7-9 and TRBJ1-1; D is perhaps TRBD1 (6 bases). In germline, CDR1 is SEHNR, CDR2 FQNEAQ (reference sequence). The CDR3 runs to 14 residues. V was shortened by 5 bases and J by 3 bases, with 13 bases between the two germline ends.

This clone was detected a few times. One end of the junction is discordant with germline, which a read error may explain. In DNA, the CDR3 is TGTGCCAGCAGTAAAGCGACAGACTCCTACGAGCAGTACTTC. Its protein product is CASSKATDSYEQYF. The chain has TRBV2 and TRBJ2-7, with D possibly TRBD1 on 5 matching bases. The V gene's germline CDR1 is SNHLY and CDR2 FYNNEI. This CDR3 region has 14 residues.

Concerning this clone: The junction differs from germline at one of its ends, possibly a read error. This rearrangement joins TRBV9 to TRBJ2-7; 11 nucleotides match TRBD1. Looked up from germline, CDR1 is SGDLS and CDR2 is YYNGEE. CDR3 length: 15 amino acids. The CDR3 reads CANSALGTGGYEQYF. The CDR3 DNA sequence: TGTGCCAACAGCGCACTCGGGACAGGGGGTTACGAGCAGTACTTC.

The CDR3 here is CASSVGRGRNEKLFF. For the CDR3, the DNA is TGTGCCAGCAGCGTAGGGAGAGGGCGTAATGAAAAACTGTTTTTT. This chain links TRBV9 with TRBJ1-4; no clear D gene. CDR3 length: 15 amino acids. Germline lookup yields CDR1 SGDLS and CDR2 YYNGEE. The ends were cut back, 0 bases at V and 4 bases at J, with 10 bases in the middle. The full variable domain, in which reference TRBV9 and TRBJ1-4 provide the parts outside the CDR3, is DSGVTQTPKHLITATGQRVTLRCSPRSGDLSVYWYQQSLDQGLQFLIQYYNGEERAKGNILERFSAQQFPDLHSELNLSSLELGDSALYFCASSVGRGRNEKLFFGSGTQLSVL.

In DNA, the CDR3 is TGTGCCAGCAGCCGGAGGGGAAACACCATATATTTT. It yields the protein CASSRRGNTIYF. The J gene is TRBJ1-3, the V gene TRBV5-8; D ambiguous. CDR1 and CDR2 from the germline V gene are SGHTS and YDEGEE. V lost 4 bases and J lost 4, with 6 bases in between. The CDR3 contains 12 residues.

V usage is TRBV14 and J usage is TRBJ1-3; possibly TRBD1 for D (6 bases). The CDR3 loop spans 16 amino acids. Trimming took 2 bases from V and 2 from J, leaving 13 bases between them. Germline lookup yields CDR1 SGHDN and CDR2 FVKESK. CDR3 bases: TGTGCCAGCAGCCAACCAGGGGAAGTCACTGGAAACACCATATATTTT. This sequence encodes CASSQPGEVTGNTIYF.

This chain links TRBV27 with TRBJ1-5; D gene ambiguous. This CDR3 is built from 15 residues. Per the germline V gene, CDR1 is MNHEY and CDR2 is SMNVEV (reference sequence). V lost 6 bases and J 0 bases, leaving 12 bases between the germline ends. The CDR3, as DNA: TGTGCCAGCAGCTCTCGGGGATTTAGCAATCAGCCCCAGCATTTT. Its translation: CASSSRGFSNQPQHF.

This clone was counted only a few times. This chain uses TRBV28 with TRBJ2-7, with TRBD2 matching over 7 bases. V gave up 6 bases and J gave up 5 bases; unmatched junction bases: 13. CDR3 length equals 15 residues. Germline V lookup: CDR1 MDHEN, CDR2 SYDVKM. Here the CDR3 reads CASSPVAGARNEQYF. The CDR3 bases are TGTGCCAGCAGCCCGGTCGCGGGAGCCCGAAACGAGCAGTACTTC.

Note on this clone: The same CDR3 can be traced to other DNA sequences in this sample. V gene TRBV4-3 combines with J gene TRBJ1-1, with a possible D match to TRBD1 (5 bases). V was shortened by 0 bases and J by 5 bases, with 7 bases between the two germline ends. Germline V lookup: CDR1 LGHNA, CDR2 YSLEER. The CDR3 has 13 residues. The CDR3, as DNA: TGCGCCAGCAGCCAAGATAGGGGAACTGAAGCTTTCTTT. This translates into CASSQDRGTEAFF.

CDR3 amino acids: CATSRERGGADTQYF. CDR3 DNA: TGTGCCACCAGCAGAGAGCGGGGGGGTGCAGATACGCAGTATTTT. J is TRBJ2-3 and V is TRBV15, with TRBD2 identical over 9 bases. Germline trimming cut 0 bases from V and 4 bases from J; bases unmatched to any gene: 2. Germline CDR1 LNHNV, CDR2 YYDKDF (reference sequence). This CDR3 contains 15 residues.

The V call is TRBV4-1, the J call TRBJ2-7; D unresolved. Germline V gene lookup returns CDR1 MGHRA and CDR2 YSYEKL. The CDR3 has 13 amino acids. Trimming shortened V by 1 base and J by 3 bases, and 7 bases separated the two germline ends. For the CDR3, the DNA is TGCGCCAGCAGCCAAGGCCGGTACTACGAGCAGTACTTC. It is translated as CASSQGRYYEQYF.